The next 32 T cell receptor beta chains were all read from a single sample in a study of blood T cell repertoires in COVID-19. Repertoires were generated with immunoSEQ multiplex PCR, while TCRdb's copy carries only in-frame clones and drops some. The sample yields 90,000 to 120,000 clones, roughly nine tenths seen once. Sequenced sample: peripheral blood. The receptors here all came from a woman older than 75 with acute or convalescent COVID-19.

The genes are TRBV29-1 and TRBJ1-2, with TRBD1 matching 10 bases. Germline CDR1 is SQVTM and CDR2 is ANQGSEA. The length of the CDR3 is 13 residues. V lost 4 bases to trimming and J lost 5 bases; unmatched junction nucleotides: 4. In DNA form, the CDR3 reads TGCAGCGTTGGCGGACAGGGGGGATATGGCTACACCTTC. It translates to CSVGGQGGYGYTF.

The V and J genes are TRBV2 and TRBJ1-5, with D possibly being TRBD1 (6 bases). V lost 3 bases and J lost 3, with 9 bases in between. This CDR3 has 14 amino acids. Germline assignment: CDR1 SNHLY and CDR2 FYNNEI. The CDR3 is CASSDQGPNQPQHF. CDR3 nucleotide sequence: TGTGCCAGCAGTGACCAGGGGCCCAATCAGCCCCAGCATTTT.

The gene calls are TRBV24-1 and TRBJ2-1, with 9 bases identical to TRBD1. Unmatched junction bases numbered 12, after V lost 10 bases and J lost 6 bases. This CDR3 comprises 15 residues. CDR1 and CDR2 from the germline V gene are KGHDR and SFDVKD. CDR3 DNA sequence: TGTGCCACTAGACCTACGGGGACAGGGAGCAATGAGCAGTTCTTC. Its protein product is CATRPTGTGSNEQFF.

J is TRBJ2-1 and V is TRBV5-5, with 10 bases matching TRBD2. Germline CDR1 reads SGHKS; CDR2 reads YYEKEE (reference sequence). The trim removed 5 bases at V and 10 bases at J, leaving 6 bases unmatched. CDR3 length: 13 amino acids. CDR3 sequence: CASSPGTSVEQFF. Here the CDR3 DNA reads TGTGCCAGCAGTCCCGGGACTAGCGTGGAGCAGTTCTTC. Complete variable domain (other parts from reference TRBV5-5 and TRBJ2-1): DAGVTQSPTHLIKTRGQQVTLRCSPISGHKSVSWYQQVLGQGPQFIFQYYEKEERGRGNFPDRFSARQFPNYSSELNVNALLLGDSALYLCASSPGTSVEQFFGPGTRLTVL.

The chain joins TRBV6-5 to TRBJ1-3; D not certain. Germline loops: CDR1 MNHEY, CDR2 SVGAGI. The CDR3 consists of 15 residues. V was trimmed by 0 bases and J by 1 base, leaving 7 bases between them. CDR3 DNA sequence: TGTGCCAGCAGTTACTCTCGGACTTCTGGAAACACCATATATTTT. Translation gives CASSYSRTSGNTIYF.

The chain joins TRBV6-2 or TRBV6-3 to TRBJ2-5; the D gene is possibly TRBD1 (5 bases). V lost 4 bases, J lost 5 bases, and 17 bases lay in between. The CDR3 runs to 15 residues. Germline V CDR1 and CDR2: MNHEY, SVGEGT. The CDR3 spells CASSSTRVSRETQYF. The CDR3 region has the DNA TGTGCCAGCAGTTCCACCAGGGTCTCCCGGGAGACCCAGTACTTC.

A remark on this clone: The sample carries other DNA sequences with the same CDR3. The CDR3 region has the DNA TGTGCCAGCAGCTCACCGGGACAGGATTACGAGCAGTACTTC. It codes for CASSSPGQDYEQYF. This rearrangement joins TRBV28 to TRBJ2-7, with TRBD1 identical over 8 bases. V shed 6 bases, J shed 4 bases, and the junction held 8 bases outside the gene matches. Germline V CDR1 and CDR2: MDHEN, SYDVKM. This CDR3 is built from 14 residues.

The genes are TRBV6-4 and TRBJ1-1; 9 bases agree with TRBD1. Germline loops: CDR1 MRHNA, CDR2 SNTAGT. This CDR3 has 15 amino acids. J gave up 2 bases and V 6 bases, and 7 bases lay outside the gene matches. The chain's CDR3 is CASRRDREGNTEAFF. The CDR3 region has the DNA TGTGCCAGCAGAAGGGACAGGGAGGGAAACACTGAAGCTTTCTTT.

The CDR3 loop is CASSAGSTNYGYTF. The CDR3 DNA is TGTGCCAGCAGTGCGGGGTCCACTAACTATGGCTACACCTTC. The chain uses TRBV2 and TRBJ1-2; D gene uncertain. This CDR3 is built from 14 residues. The V and J ends lost 4 bases and 0 bases respectively, with 9 bases between them. Looked up from germline, CDR1 is SNHLY and CDR2 is FYNNEI.

The chain employs TRBV7-9 and TRBJ2-5; TRBD2 agrees at 12 bases. J lost 3 bases, V lost 3 bases, and 2 bases had no gene match. CDR1 and CDR2 from the germline V gene are SEHNR and FQNEAQ (reference sequence). The CDR3 runs to 15 residues. CDR3 loop: CASSFSSGGEETQYF. CDR3 DNA: TGTGCCAGCAGCTTCTCTAGCGGGGGGGAAGAGACCCAGTACTTC.

The chain carries TRBV28 and TRBJ2-7; D ambiguous. This CDR3 comprises 15 residues. Germline CDR1 and CDR2: MDHEN and SYDVKM. V dropped 0 bases and J dropped 0 bases, with 9 bases sitting between them. The CDR3 coding sequence is TGTGCCAGCAGTTTATGGCTAAAGAGCTCCTACGAGCAGTACTTC. This gives the protein CASSLWLKSSYEQYF.

The chain carries TRBV5-1 and TRBJ1-4; the D gene is possibly TRBD1 (6 bases). This CDR3 is 17 amino acids long. The germline V gene encodes CDR1 SGHRS and CDR2 YFSETQ. Trimming pared 2 bases from V and 6 bases from J, leaving 20 bases between. The CDR3 loop reads CASSFDRLSGTDEKLFF. CDR3 in DNA: TGCGCCAGCAGCTTCGACAGGCTTTCAGGAACCGATGAAAAACTGTTTTTT.

This rearrangement joins TRBV9 to TRBJ2-3; 11 nucleotides align to TRBD1. Germline CDR1 SGDLS, CDR2 YYNGEE. The ends lost 3 bases at V and 4 bases at J; junction bases unmatched: 4. The CDR3 runs to 15 residues. The CDR3 is CASSGGQGAADTQYF. Written as DNA, the CDR3 is TGTGCCAGCAGCGGTGGACAGGGGGCAGCAGATACGCAGTATTTT.

The chain links TRBV6-5 to TRBJ1-2; 7 bases fit TRBD1. V trimming: 0 bases; J trimming: 3 bases; junction bases outside the gene matches: 7. Germline CDR1 is MNHEY and CDR2 is SVGAGI. The CDR3 is 16 residues long. CDR3 amino acids: CASSYSAPGQDYGYTF. CDR3 DNA sequence: TGTGCCAGCAGTTACTCGGCCCCTGGACAGGACTATGGCTACACCTTC.

The V and J genes are TRBV19 and TRBJ1-1, with 12 bases lining up with TRBD1. The CDR3 loop spans 16 amino acids. Trimming removed 5 bases from V and 10 bases from J; junction bases left unmatched: 14. CDR1 and CDR2 (germline): LNHDA, SQIVND (reference sequence). CDR3 protein: CASSAPQAGTGGSAFF. The CDR3 coding sequence is TGTGCCAGTAGTGCCCCGCAGGCCGGGACAGGGGGCTCAGCTTTCTTT.

This chain joins TRBV5-6 and TRBJ2-6; D uncertain. Germline-derived CDR1 and CDR2 are SGHDT and YYEEEE. Trimming pared 0 bases from V and 0 bases from J, leaving 7 bases between. The CDR3 loop spans 16 amino acids. The DNA of the CDR3 is TGTGCCAGCAGCTTGGGACTCAGCTCTGGGGCCAACGTCCTGACTTTC. It translates to CASSLGLSSGANVLTF. The full variable domain, in which reference TRBV5-6 and TRBJ2-6 provide the parts outside the CDR3, is DAGVTQSPTHLIKTRGQQVTLRCSPKSGHDTVSWYQQALGQGPQFIFQYYEEEERQRGNFPDRFSGHQFPNYSSELNVNALLLGDSALYLCASSLGLSSGANVLTFGAGSRLTVL.

V gene TRBV18 combines with J gene TRBJ1-2, with D unresolved. CDR1 is KGHSH and CDR2 is LQKENI in the germline V gene. The CDR3 length is 13 residues. V dropped 2 bases and J dropped 5 bases, with 9 bases sitting between them. CDR3 region: CASSPGRVYGYTF. The CDR3 DNA reads as TGTGCCAGCTCACCAGGGAGAGTTTATGGCTACACCTTC. Full variable domain (outside the CDR3, taken from reference TRBV18 and TRBJ1-2): NAGVMQNPRHLVRRRGQEARLRCSPMKGHSHVYWYRQLPEEGLKFMVYLQKENIIDESGMPKERFSAEFPKEGPSILRIQQVVRGDSAAYFCASSPGRVYGYTFGSGTRLTVV.

V gene TRBV5-6 combines with J gene TRBJ1-1; D perhaps matches TRBD1 (6 bases). The V gene lost 1 base and the J gene lost 2 bases, with 9 bases spanning the gap. The germline V gene has CDR1 SGHDT and CDR2 YYEEEE. The CDR3 totals 14 residues. CDR3 sequence reads: CASSLRGRNTEAFF. DNA for the CDR3: TGTGCCAGCAGCTTGAGGGGGAGAAACACTGAAGCTTTCTTT.

J is TRBJ1-6 and V is TRBV27; 7 nucleotides agree with TRBD1. V lost 5 bases to trimming and J lost 9 bases; unmatched junction nucleotides: 4. Germline CDR1 is MNHEY and CDR2 is SMNVEV (reference sequence). The CDR3 is 13 amino acids. This CDR3 reads CASSPDRVSPLHF. Written as DNA, the CDR3 is TGTGCCAGCAGTCCCGACAGGGTTTCACCCCTCCACTTT.

This rearrangement joins TRBV5-1 to TRBJ2-3; perhaps TRBD2 as D (7 bases). The CDR3 covers 16 residues. Germline V gene data show CDR1 as SGHRS and CDR2 as YFSETQ. Deletions cut 0 bases from V and 2 bases from J, with 13 bases between. Written as DNA, the CDR3 is TGCGCCAGCAGCTTGGGGTGGGGGGGCCCCACAGATACGCAGTATTTT. It codes for CASSLGWGGPTDTQYF.

The rearrangement links TRBV15 to TRBJ1-2, with a possible D match to TRBD1 (5 bases). V dropped 0 bases and J dropped 5 bases, with 10 bases sitting between them. Germline assignment: CDR1 LNHNV and CDR2 YYDKDF (reference sequence). The CDR3 length is 14 residues. The CDR3: CATSRDQGGYGYTF. The CDR3 DNA reads TGTGCCACCAGCAGAGATCAGGGAGGGTATGGCTACACCTTC. Full variable domain (rest looked up from reference TRBV15 and TRBJ1-2): DAMVIQNPRYQVTQFGKPVTLSCSQTLNHNVMYWYQQKSSQAPKLLFHYYDKDFNNEADTPDNFQSRRPNTSFCFLDIRSPGLGDTAMYLCATSRDQGGYGYTFGSGTRLTVV.

The rearrangement joins TRBV29-1 to TRBJ2-7; 9 bases fit TRBD1. Germline assignment: CDR1 SQVTM and CDR2 ANQGSEA. V lost 1 base and J lost 4; bases outside the gene matches: 11. The CDR3 is 16 amino acids. CDR3 amino acids: CSVEGAPGQGLYEQYF. DNA of the CDR3: TGCAGCGTTGAAGGGGCCCCGGGACAGGGTTTATACGAGCAGTACTTC.

The rearrangement links TRBV4-1 to TRBJ1-4; 7 bases agree with TRBD1. The CDR3 runs to 16 residues. Germline loops: CDR1 MGHRA, CDR2 YSYEKL. The ends lost 0 bases at V and 6 bases at J; junction bases unmatched: 7. The CDR3 DNA follows: TGCGCCAGCAGCCAAGAAGCCGGGACAGCCTATGAAAAACTGTTTTTT. It is translated as CASSQEAGTAYEKLFF.

The V and J genes are TRBV6-5 and TRBJ1-4; 11 nucleotides align to TRBD1. After removal of 6 bases from V and 8 bases from J, the junction contained 5 bases not matched to a gene. The CDR3 is 14 amino acids. Germline lookup yields CDR1 MNHEY and CDR2 SVGAGI. CDR3 DNA sequence: TGTGCCAGCAGCTGGACAGGGGGCCAAGAAAAACTGTTTTTT. It is translated as CASSWTGGQEKLFF.

The table lists this clone with a count of one. This chain connects TRBV3-1 (or the pseudogene TRBV3-2) to TRBJ2-3; TRBD2 might be the D (7 bases). Germline CDR1 is LGHDT and CDR2 is YNNKEL (reference sequence). The CDR3 length is 15 residues. Trimming took off 5 bases at V and 5 bases at J, with 17 bases between the two ends. CDR3 sequence reads: CASSNGGPGVDTQYF. In nucleotides, the CDR3 is TGTGCCAGCAGCAACGGGGGGCCCGGGGTAGATACGCAGTATTTT.

The V call is TRBV5-1, the J call TRBJ2-7; a weak D match, TRBD2 (7 bases). The CDR3 sequence is 15 residues long. V was shortened by 5 bases and J by 3 bases, with 18 bases between the two germline ends. Germline CDR1 and CDR2: SGHRS and YFSETQ. The DNA for the CDR3 is TGCGCCAGCAGGGGCGGGGAGGGGGGATACTACGAGCAGTACTTC. This translates into CASRGGEGGYYEQYF. The full variable domain, rest sourced from reference TRBV5-1 and TRBJ2-7, is KAGVTQTPRYLIKTRGQQVTLSCSPISGHRSVSWYQQTPGQGLQFLFEYFSETQRNKGNFPGRFSGRQFSNSRSEMNVSTLELGDSALYLCASRGGEGGYYEQYFGPGTRLTVT.

The rearrangement joins TRBV14 to TRBJ2-7; 10 bases line up with TRBD2. CDR1 and CDR2 (germline): SGHDN, FVKESK. The CDR3 has 14 residues. J was trimmed by 1 base and V by 5 bases; bases with no gene match: 2. The CDR3 coding sequence is TGTGCCAGCAGCGGACTAGCGGAATCCTACGAGCAGTACTTC. This sequence encodes CASSGLAESYEQYF.

The chain joins TRBV5-1 to TRBJ2-1; no clear D gene. Trimming cost V 4 bases and J 6 bases, with 11 bases left between them. The germline V gene encodes CDR1 SGHRS and CDR2 YFSETQ. The CDR3 is made up of 13 amino acids. The CDR3 protein is CASSPDWFNEQFF. CDR3 sequence (DNA): TGCGCCAGCAGCCCAGACTGGTTCAATGAGCAGTTCTTC.

The V call is TRBV6-1, the J call TRBJ1-5, with D possibly being TRBD1 (5 bases). Trimming cost V 1 base and J 0 bases, with 16 bases left between them. Per the germline V gene, CDR1 is MNHNS and CDR2 is SASEGT. The CDR3 covers 18 residues. CDR3 in DNA: TGTGCCAGCAGTGAAGAAGCCGGGCGACAGTATAGCAATCAGCCCCAGCATTTT. This codes for CASSEEAGRQYSNQPQHF.

V gene TRBV11-2 combines with J gene TRBJ1-3, with 9 bases identical to TRBD1. V lost 3 bases, J lost 0 bases, and 6 bases stayed unmatched. This CDR3 region has 17 residues. The germline V gene encodes CDR1 SGHAT and CDR2 FQNNGV. The CDR3 protein is CASSLLGTGLSGNTIYF. The CDR3, as DNA: TGTGCCAGCAGCTTGCTTGGGACAGGGCTCTCTGGAAACACCATATATTTT.

The rearrangement links TRBV5-1 to TRBJ1-4; D is possibly TRBD1 (5 bases). The CDR3 length is 13 residues. Trimming left V 2 bases short and J 5 bases short, with 7 bases between. Germline V gene data show CDR1 as SGHRS and CDR2 as YFSETQ. The CDR3 DNA follows: TGCGCCAGCAGCTTATCAGGGAATGAAAAACTGTTTTTT. Protein product: CASSLSGNEKLFF.

This chain links TRBV7-2 with TRBJ2-3; TRBD2 agrees at 7 bases. This CDR3 comprises 18 residues. J was trimmed by 0 bases and V by 4 bases; bases with no gene match: 13. Germline lookup yields CDR1 SGHTA and CDR2 FQGNSA. Written as DNA, the CDR3 is TGTGCCAGCAGCTCCCCTCGTGGGGGGGGTCATAGCACAGATACGCAGTATTTT. It specifies CASSSPRGGGHSTDTQYF.